This is a list of T cell receptor beta chains from one sample in a study of T cell clones after liver transplantation. The assay was immunoSEQ multiplex PCR, and TCRdb's table has in-frame clones only and misses some. Of about 24,000 clones listed, around two thirds were seen once; the top ten hold around 3%. The sample consisted of CD4+ T cells from blood, taken before liver transplant. The source of these receptors is a human donor who received a liver transplant. The CDR3 runs from the conserved cysteine through the conserved F or W. Each record gives: CDR3 length, clone size, V gene, J gene, D gene, CDR3 DNA, CDR3 protein. D genes are given only for firm matches. Clone size is given for some rows only: seen once, a few or many times, or a class if the clone is expanded.

>15|.|TRBV5-1|TRBJ2-3|TRBD2
TGCGCCAGCAGCTTTAGCGGGGGACCCACAGATACGCAGTATTTT
CASSFSGGPTDTQYF
>14|.|TRBV11-2|TRBJ1-5|.
TGTGCCAGCAGCCCATCGGCCTCCAATCAGCCCCAGCATTTT
CASSPSASNQPQHF
>13|.|TRBV10-3|TRBJ1-5|.
TGTGCCATCAGTAGTGAGTACAATCAGCCCCAGCATTTT
CAISSEYNQPQHF
>14|.|TRBV9|TRBJ2-1|.
TGTGCCAGCAGCGTAGGATTCGGGGACAATGAGCAGTTCTTC
CASSVGFGDNEQFF
>15|medium-sized|TRBV2|TRBJ1-4|TRBD1
TGTGCCAGCAGTACACCCGGGACAGCCAATGAAAAACTGTTTTTT
CASSTPGTANEKLFF
>14|.|TRBV2|TRBJ1-2|.
TGTGCCAGCAGTGAATACAGGGAGACCTATGGCTACACCTTC
CASSEYRETYGYTF
>18|.|TRBV5-1|TRBJ1-5|TRBD1
TGCGCCAGCAGTCCCGGGACAGGGGGCTTGATGGGGAATCAGCCCCAGCATTTT
CASSPGTGGLMGNQPQHF
>13|few|TRBV6-1|TRBJ2-3|TRBD2
TGTGCCTCGGGCAGCGGGGACACAGATACGCAGTATTTT
CASGSGDTDTQYF
>13|once|TRBV19|TRBJ2-1|.
TGTGCCAGTAGTTCCAACTTTTACAATGAGCAGTTCTTC
CASSSNFYNEQFF
>20|few|TRBV29-1|TRBJ2-6|TRBD1
TGCAGCGTCATCGATCCCGGGACAGCGCGTTCGAGCTCTGGGGCCAACGTCCTGACTTTC
CSVIDPGTARSSSGANVLTF
>10|.|TRBV25-1|TRBJ1-2|.
TGTGCCAGCAGTGACTATGGCTACACCTTC
CASSDYGYTF
>17|.|TRBV28|TRBJ2-7|TRBD2
TGTGCCAGCAGTTTATCCTTTTTTGAGCGGGGGGCCTACGAGCAGTACTTC
CASSLSFFERGAYEQYF
>11|once|TRBV6-5|TRBJ1-5|.
TGTGCCAGCAGTCAGGGTCAGCCCCAGCATTTT
CASSQGQPQHF
>16|.|TRBV19|TRBJ2-2|TRBD2
TGTGCCAGTAGTAACGGGGGGACGACGAACACCGGGGAGCTGTTTTTT
CASSNGGTTNTGELFF
>16|.|TRBV18|TRBJ2-2|.
TGTGCCAGCTCACCAAGTTGGCAGGGATACACCGGGGAGCTGTTTTTT
CASSPSWQGYTGELFF
>17|.|TRBV19|TRBJ2-1|TRBD2
TGTGCCAGTAGTCCTGGGACTAGCGGGAGCTGGTACAATGAGCAGTTCTTC
CASSPGTSGSWYNEQFF